This T cell receptor (beta chain) was observed in a study of T cell responses to AZD1222 COVID-19 vaccine. Study results and limitations: Only after the peak T cell response were repertoires sampled.

Sequencing was performed with immunoSEQ multiplex PCR; in TCRdb, only in-frame clones are kept and a portion is missing. The data show approximately 190,000 clones, with 85% to 95% seen just once and roughly 1.4% held by the top ten. Trimming pared 4 bases from V and 7 bases from J, leaving 7 bases between. The CDR3 spans 12 residues. Note on this clone: Antigen specificity is unknown.

The sequenced sample was peripheral blood, obtained on day 0 of AZD1222 vaccination. The sequence was collected from an adult in good health. The chain carries TRBV12-3 or TRBV12-4 and TRBJ2-2, with a possible D match to TRBD2 (5 bases). CDR3 nucleotides: TGTGCCAGCAGTTCGGACTTCGGGGAGCTGTTTTTT. As protein: CASSSDFGELFF.